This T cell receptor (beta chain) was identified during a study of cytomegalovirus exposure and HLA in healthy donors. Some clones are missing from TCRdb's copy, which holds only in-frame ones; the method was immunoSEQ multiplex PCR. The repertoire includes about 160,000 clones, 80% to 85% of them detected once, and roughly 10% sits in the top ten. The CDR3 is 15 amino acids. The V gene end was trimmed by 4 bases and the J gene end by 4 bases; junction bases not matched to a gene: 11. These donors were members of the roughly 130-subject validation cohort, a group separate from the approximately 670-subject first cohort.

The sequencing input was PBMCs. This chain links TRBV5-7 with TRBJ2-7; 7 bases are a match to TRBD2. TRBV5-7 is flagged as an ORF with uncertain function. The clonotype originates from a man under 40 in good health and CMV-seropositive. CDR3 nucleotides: TGTGCCAGCAGCCCCGGGAGGAATAGCGATTACGAGCAGTACTTC. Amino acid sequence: CASSPGRNSDYEQYF.